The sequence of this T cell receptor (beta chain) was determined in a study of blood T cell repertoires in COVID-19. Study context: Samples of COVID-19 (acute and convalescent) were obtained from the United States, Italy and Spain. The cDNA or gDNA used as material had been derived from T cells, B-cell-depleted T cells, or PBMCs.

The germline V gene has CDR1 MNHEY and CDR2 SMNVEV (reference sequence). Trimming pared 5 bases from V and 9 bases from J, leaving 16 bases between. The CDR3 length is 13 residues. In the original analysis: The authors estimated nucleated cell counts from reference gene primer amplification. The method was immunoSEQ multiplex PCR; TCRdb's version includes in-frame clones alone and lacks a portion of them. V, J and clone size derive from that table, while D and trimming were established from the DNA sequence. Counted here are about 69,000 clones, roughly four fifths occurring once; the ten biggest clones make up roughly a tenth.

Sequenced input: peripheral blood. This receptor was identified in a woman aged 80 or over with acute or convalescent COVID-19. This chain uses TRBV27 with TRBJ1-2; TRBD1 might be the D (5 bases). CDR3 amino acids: CASSRPRGESYTF. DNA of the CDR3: TGTGCCAGCAGTCGCCCCCGGGGGGAGAGCTACACCTTC.